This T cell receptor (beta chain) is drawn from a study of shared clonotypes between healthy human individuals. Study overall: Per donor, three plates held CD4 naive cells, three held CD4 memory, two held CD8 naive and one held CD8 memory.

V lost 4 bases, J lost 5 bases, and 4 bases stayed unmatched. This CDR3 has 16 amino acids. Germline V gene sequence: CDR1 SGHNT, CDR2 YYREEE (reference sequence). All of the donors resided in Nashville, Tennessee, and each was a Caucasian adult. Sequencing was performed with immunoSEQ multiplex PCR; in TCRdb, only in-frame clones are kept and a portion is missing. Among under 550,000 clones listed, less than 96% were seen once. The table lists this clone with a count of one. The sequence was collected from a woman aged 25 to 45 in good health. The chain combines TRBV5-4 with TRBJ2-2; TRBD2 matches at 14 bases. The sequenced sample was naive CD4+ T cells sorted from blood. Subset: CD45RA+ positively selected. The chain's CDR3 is CASSQGLAGETGELFF. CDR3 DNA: TGTGCCAGCAGCCAGGGACTAGCGGGAGAAACCGGGGAGCTGTTTTTT.